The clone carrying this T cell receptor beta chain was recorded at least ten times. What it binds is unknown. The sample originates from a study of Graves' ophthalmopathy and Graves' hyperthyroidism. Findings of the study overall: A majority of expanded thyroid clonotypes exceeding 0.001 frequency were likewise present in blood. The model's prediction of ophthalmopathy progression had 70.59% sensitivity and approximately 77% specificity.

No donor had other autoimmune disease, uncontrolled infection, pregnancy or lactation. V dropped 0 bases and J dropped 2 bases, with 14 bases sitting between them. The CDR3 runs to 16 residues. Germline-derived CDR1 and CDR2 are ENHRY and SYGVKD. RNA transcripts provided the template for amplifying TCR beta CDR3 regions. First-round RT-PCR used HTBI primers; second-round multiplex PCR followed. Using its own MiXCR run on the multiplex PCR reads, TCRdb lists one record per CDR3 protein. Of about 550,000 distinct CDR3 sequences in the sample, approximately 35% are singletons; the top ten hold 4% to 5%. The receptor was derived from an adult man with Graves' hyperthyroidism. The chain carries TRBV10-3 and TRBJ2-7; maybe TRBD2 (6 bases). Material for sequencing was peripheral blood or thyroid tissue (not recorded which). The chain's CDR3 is CAISESIVGLTYEQYF. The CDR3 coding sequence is TGTGCCATCAGTGAGTCGATTGTGGGACTCACCTACGAGCAGTACTTC.